One sample yielded the 23 T cell receptor beta chains listed below, sequenced in a study of T cell repertoires in cytomegalovirus infection. No antigen has been assigned to these receptors. TCRdb itself ran the reads through MiXCR, one entry per CDR3 protein. This table has 750,000 to 950,000 distinct CDR3 sequences, 25% to 30% appearing once. The sequencing used cultured CD8+ T cells from PBMCs, collected from culture after CMV antigen stimulation. These receptors originate from a human donor in good health (CMV status not recorded). Some clones in this sample may be carry-over from other donors' samples.

A few counts support this clonotype. The chain combines TRBV12-3 or TRBV12-4 with TRBJ1-1, with D perhaps TRBD1 (5 bases). The CDR3 runs to 16 residues. The V end lost 5 bases, the J end lost 4 bases, and 20 bases lay between the germline ends. CDR3 loop: CASSQPNFIGTTEAFF. DNA of the CDR3: TGTGCCAGCAGTCAACCGAACTTTATAGGGACCACTGAAGCTTTCTTT.

The J gene is TRBJ2-7, the V gene TRBV7-8; D is possibly TRBD2 (6 bases). CDR3 length equals 14 residues. Trimming took 6 bases from V and 7 from J, leaving 19 bases between them. Germline CDR1 and CDR2: SGHVS and FQNEAQ. In DNA, the CDR3 is TGTGCCAGCAGTTCGGGGACTGGGACTCGGGAGCAGTACGTC. Translated: CASSSGTGTREQYV.

This clonotype was recorded many times. The chain uses TRBV7-2 and TRBJ1-2, with unresolved D. The CDR3 loop spans 13 amino acids. The germline gives CDR1 SGHTA, CDR2 FQGNSA. Trimming removed 6 bases from V and 0 bases from J, with 8 bases in between. DNA for the CDR3: TGTGCCAGCAGAGACGACACTAACTATGGCTACACCTTC. Translation gives CASRDDTNYGYTF.

The chain uses TRBV5-1 and TRBJ2-1; maybe TRBD1 (5 bases). Germline V CDR1 and CDR2: SGHRS, YFSETQ. Trimming took off 0 bases at V and 0 bases at J, with 10 bases between the two ends. This CDR3 comprises 16 residues. This CDR3 reads CASSLAAGYSYNEQFF. The CDR3 DNA reads as TGCGCCAGCAGCTTGGCCGCAGGGTACTCCTACAATGAGCAGTTCTTC.

A few counts support this clonotype. CDR3 nucleotide sequence: TGTGCCAGTATGGGTCCCGACAATGAGCAGTTCTTC. Its translation is CASMGPDNEQFF. The V gene is TRBV6-1, the J gene TRBJ2-1; D unresolved. Between the trimmed V and J ends, which lost 9 bases and 5 bases, there was a span of 11 bases. The CDR3 spans 12 residues. Germline CDR1 is MNHNS and CDR2 is SASEGT.

This clonotype was picked up many times. The chain is built from TRBV7-6 and TRBJ2-3, with a weak D call TRBD1 (5 bases). Germline CDR1 and CDR2: SGHVS and FNYEAQ. This CDR3 region has 14 residues. The ends were cut back, 0 bases at V and 2 bases at J, with 6 bases in the middle. Here the CDR3 DNA reads TGTGCCAGCAGCTTAGCCGGACACACAGATACGCAGTATTTT. As protein: CASSLAGHTDTQYF.

The V and J genes are TRBV11-2 and TRBJ2-5; TRBD2 might be the D (5 bases). The ends were cut back, 5 bases at V and 9 bases at J, with 16 bases in the middle. CDR3 size: 13 residues. Germline V gene sequence: CDR1 SGHAT, CDR2 FQNNGV. CDR3 in amino acids: CASSKTKIEAQYF. In DNA form, the CDR3 reads TGTGCCAGCAGCAAGACTAAAATCGAGGCCCAGTACTTC.

This sequence joins TRBV6-1 and TRBJ1-2; D gene ambiguous. From germline, CDR1 is MNHNS and CDR2 SASEGT. This CDR3 contains 17 residues. Trimming left V 2 bases short and J 0 bases short, with 16 bases between. The CDR3 sequence: CASSEFALTVPNYGYTF. The CDR3, as DNA: TGTGCCAGCAGTGAATTCGCCCTGACCGTTCCTAACTATGGCTACACCTTC.

This clonotype was detected only a few times. This rearrangement joins TRBV7-9 to TRBJ1-1; D uncertain. Trimming took 6 bases from V and 7 from J, leaving 9 bases between them. The CDR3 extends over 11 amino acids. Germline-derived CDR1 and CDR2 are SEHNR and FQNEAQ (reference sequence). Here the CDR3 DNA reads TGTGCCAGCAGGGTCGGCGGTGAAGCTTTCTTT. This sequence encodes CASRVGGEAFF.

This clonotype was found many times. The chain has TRBV6-6 and TRBJ2-2, with a weak D call TRBD2 (6 bases). Per the germline V gene, CDR1 is MNHNY and CDR2 is SVGAGI (reference sequence). The CDR3 has 14 residues. Trimming shortened V by 7 bases and J by 3 bases, and 12 bases separated the two germline ends. The CDR3 DNA sequence: TGTGCCAGCAACTTGGGACTTTACACCGGGGAGCTGTTTTTT. Translation gives CASNLGLYTGELFF.

In this sample, this clonotype turned up a few times. The V and J genes are TRBV5-6 and TRBJ1-1; D is unclear. The CDR3 spans 14 residues. The germline CDR1 and CDR2 sequences are SGHDT and YYEEEE. The V and J ends lost 0 bases and 2 bases respectively, with 8 bases between them. The DNA for the CDR3 is TGTGCCAGCAGCTTGGATAACAAAAACACTGAAGCTTTCTTT. It yields the protein CASSLDNKNTEAFF.

The chain employs TRBV9 and TRBJ1-2, with D possibly being TRBD1 (5 bases). Germline CDR1 reads SGDLS; CDR2 reads YYNGEE. The CDR3 length is 13 residues. The V end was cut by 6 bases, the J end by 4 bases, with 13 bases between. The CDR3 DNA reads as TGTGCCAGCAAAGGGGACGGATTCTATGGCTACACCTTC. Its protein is CASKGDGFYGYTF.

The V and J genes are TRBV14 and TRBJ2-3; D gene unclear. The CDR3 spans 15 residues. The germline CDR1 and CDR2 sequences are SGHDN and FVKESK. Trimming cost V 4 bases and J 1 base, with 12 bases left between them. The DNA of the CDR3 is TGTGCCAGCAGCCCCATATCCGCAGGCACAGATACGCAGTATTTT. It translates to CASSPISAGTDTQYF.

This clonotype was recorded many times. The V call is TRBV5-6, the J call TRBJ2-3, with 7 bases that match TRBD2. Germline-derived CDR1 and CDR2 are SGHDT and YYEEEE. V lost 4 bases and J lost 1; bases outside the gene matches: 0. The CDR3 totals 13 residues. The CDR3 protein is CASSRGGTDTQYF. The CDR3 region has the DNA TGTGCCAGCAGCCGGGGGGGCACAGATACGCAGTATTTT.

This chain links TRBV20-1 with TRBJ2-2; D tentatively reads TRBD1 or TRBD2 (5 bases each). Trimming left V 6 bases short and J 1 base short, with 15 bases between. The CDR3 has 15 residues. Looked up from germline, CDR1 is DFQATT and CDR2 is SNEGSKA (reference sequence). CDR3 sequence: CSARDRAENTGELFF. CDR3 sequence (DNA): TGCAGTGCCCGGGACCGGGCGGAGAACACCGGGGAGCTGTTTTTT.

This clonotype occurred a few times. The chain joins TRBV7-9 to TRBJ2-1; perhaps TRBD1 as D (5 bases). CDR1 is SEHNR and CDR2 is FQNEAQ in the germline V gene (reference sequence). Trimming shortened V by 5 bases and J by 5 bases, and 16 bases separated the two germline ends. The CDR3 contains 15 residues. In DNA form, the CDR3 reads TGTGCCAGCAGCGGTTCCCAGGGTACAGACAATGAGCAGTTCTTC. Its translation is CASSGSQGTDNEQFF.

The chain uses TRBV6-6 and TRBJ1-1; D is possibly TRBD1 (5 bases). The germline gives CDR1 MNHNY, CDR2 SVGAGI (reference sequence). V shed 6 bases and J shed 1 base, with 12 bases lying between them. The CDR3 consists of 14 residues. This chain's CDR3 is CASRDRGTNTEAFF. The DNA of the CDR3 is TGTGCCAGCAGGGACCGGGGGACGAACACTGAAGCTTTCTTT.

The V gene is TRBV19, the J gene TRBJ1-5; 8 bases map to TRBD1. CDR3 length equals 15 residues. In germline, CDR1 is LNHDA, CDR2 SQIVND (reference sequence). The V gene end was trimmed by 4 bases and the J gene end by 4 bases; junction bases not matched to a gene: 6. CDR3 coding DNA: TGTGCCAGTAGTACGGAGGACAGGGTAAATCAGCCCCAGCATTTT. Protein product: CASSTEDRVNQPQHF.

This clonotype was seen more than once but under ten times. The chain has TRBV7-6 and TRBJ1-4; D might be TRBD1 (6 bases). Trimming stripped 1 base from V and 7 bases from J, with 10 bases between. The CDR3 runs 14 residues. Germline values: CDR1 SGHVS, CDR2 FNYEAQ. The CDR3 reads CASSLDTGTEKLFF. Here the CDR3 DNA reads TGTGCCAGCAGCTTAGACACAGGGACTGAAAAACTGTTTTTT.

This chain links TRBV6-2 or TRBV6-3 with TRBJ1-1; D ambiguous. The V gene's germline CDR1 is MNHEY and CDR2 SVGEGT. Trimming pared 2 bases from V and 7 bases from J, leaving 17 bases between. This CDR3 is built from 15 residues. This CDR3 reads CASSYGLDLAGEAFF. CDR3 DNA sequence: TGTGCCAGCAGTTACGGATTGGACCTGGCGGGTGAAGCTTTCTTT.

The CDR3: CASSPYRTGNTEAFF. CDR3 DNA sequence: TGCGCCAGCAGCCCGTATCGGACAGGGAACACTGAAGCTTTCTTT. The chain uses TRBV4-1 and TRBJ1-1; the match to TRBD1 covers 7 bases. The germline V gene encodes CDR1 MGHRA and CDR2 YSYEKL. There are 15 residues in the CDR3. The trim removed 4 bases at V and 1 base at J, leaving 6 bases unmatched.

The rearrangement uses TRBV19 and TRBJ1-1; a weak D match, TRBD1 (6 bases). This CDR3 is built from 14 residues. V was cut by 2 bases and J by 4 bases, with 11 bases left in between. Germline V gene data show CDR1 as LNHDA and CDR2 as SQIVND (reference sequence). CDR3 coding DNA: TGTGCCAGTAGTATACAGGGGTTCGGCACTGAAGCTTTCTTT. Protein: CASSIQGFGTEAFF.

J is TRBJ1-4 and V is TRBV13; D gene unclear. The CDR3 loop spans 15 amino acids. Deletions cut 5 bases from V and 5 bases from J, with 15 bases between. In germline, CDR1 is PRHDT, CDR2 FYEKMQ (reference sequence). CDR3 coding DNA: TGTGCCAGCAGCATCGAAAGGGCCCGGAATGAAAAACTGTTTTTT. This gives the protein CASSIERARNEKLFF.